This paragraph reports one TCR beta chain. Its specificity is not known. TCRdb keeps only in-frame clones here, not all; method: immunoSEQ multiplex PCR. The sample lists roughly 57,000 clones; around 90% were seen once. Excluded were patients having autoimmune disease history or systemic immunosuppression. The data stem from a study of OX40 agonist ivuxolimab in advanced cancers. Across the whole study: Partial responses were achieved by three patients: one hepatocellular carcinoma, two cutaneous melanoma.

V was pared by 5 bases and J by 2 bases, with 4 bases of the junction left unmatched. CDR1 SGHNT and CDR2 YENEEA come from the germline V gene. This CDR3 is 14 amino acids long. Study findings and constraints: Doses of 0.1 to 3.0 mg/kg were accompanied by clonal expansion of CD4+ and CD8+ blood T cells by week 6. Normalized expansion of T-cell clones was also low for some nonresponders.

This clonotype was obtained from an adult with an advanced solid tumor such as melanoma, head and neck, liver or kidney cancer. Sequencing was performed on CD4+ or CD8+ T cells sorted from blood, taken in a trial of the OX40 agonist ivuxolimab. This chain connects TRBV11-3 to TRBJ2-7; 9 positions agree with TRBD1. In DNA form, the CDR3 reads TGTGCCAGCAGCCCCCGGGACAGGGCCTACGAGCAGTACTTC. Residues: CASSPRDRAYEQYF.